This TCR beta chain was identified in a study of shared clonotypes between healthy human individuals. Per the germline V gene, CDR1 is SGHAT and CDR2 is FQDESV (reference sequence). The ends were cut back, 5 bases at V and 1 base at J, with 6 bases in the middle. The CDR3 totals 13 residues. Some clones are missing from TCRdb's copy, which holds only in-frame ones; the method was immunoSEQ multiplex PCR. The table has roughly 2.5 million clones, around nine tenths seen once. The V and J genes are TRBV11-1 and TRBJ1-5; D uncertain. Material for sequencing was naive CD4+ T cells sorted from blood. The sample's subset: CD45RA+ positively selected. This TCR was recovered from a man aged 18 to 29 in good health. CDR3 in amino acids: CASSQRSNQPQHF. The CDR3 DNA reads as TGTGCCAGCAGCCAAAGAAGCAATCAGCCCCAGCATTTT.